The clone carrying this T cell receptor beta chain was detected many times. Its antigen is unidentified. The sample is drawn from a study of T cell repertoires in cytomegalovirus infection. The overall study: TCR beta signatures that were public indicated CMV infection and matching HLA type.

Trimming cost V 0 bases and J 3 bases, with 11 bases left between them. Germline V gene sequence: CDR1 SGHVS, CDR2 FQNEAQ. CDR3 length: 15 residues. TCRdb called the reads again in MiXCR, with one record for every CDR3 protein. This table holds approximately 990,000 distinct CDR3 sequences, roughly 30% found once. The chain joins TRBV7-8 to TRBJ2-5; D is perhaps TRBD1 (6 bases). This receptor was obtained from a human donor in good health (CMV status not recorded). Some clones in this sample may be carry-over from other donors' samples. The source material was cultured CD8+ T cells from PBMCs, sampled from culture after CMV antigen stimulation. This chain's CDR3 is CASSLAAGDEETQYF. In DNA, the CDR3 is TGTGCCAGCAGCTTAGCGGCAGGGGATGAAGAGACCCAGTACTTC.